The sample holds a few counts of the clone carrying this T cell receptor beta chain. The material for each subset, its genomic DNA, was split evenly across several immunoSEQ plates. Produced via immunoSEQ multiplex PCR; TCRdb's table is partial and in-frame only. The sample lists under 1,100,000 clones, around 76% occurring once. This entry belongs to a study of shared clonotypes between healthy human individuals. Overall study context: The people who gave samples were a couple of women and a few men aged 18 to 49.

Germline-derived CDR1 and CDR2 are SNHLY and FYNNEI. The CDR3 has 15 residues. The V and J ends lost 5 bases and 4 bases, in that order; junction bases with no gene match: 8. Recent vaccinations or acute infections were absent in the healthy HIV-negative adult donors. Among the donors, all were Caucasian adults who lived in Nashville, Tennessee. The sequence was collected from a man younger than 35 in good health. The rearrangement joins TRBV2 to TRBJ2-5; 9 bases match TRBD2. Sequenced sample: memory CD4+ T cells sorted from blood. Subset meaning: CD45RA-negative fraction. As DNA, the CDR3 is TGTGCCAGCAGTCCAAGCAGCGGGGGGTTAGAGACCCAGTACTTC. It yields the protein CASSPSSGGLETQYF. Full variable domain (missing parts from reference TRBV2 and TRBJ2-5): EPEVTQTPSHQVTQMGQEVILRCVPISNHLYFYWYRQILGQKVEFLVSFYNNEISEKSEIFDDQFSVERPDGSNFTLKIRSTKLEDSAMYFCASSPSSGGLETQYFGPGTRLLVL.